Below, 8 T cell receptor beta chains from the same sample are listed, as sequenced in a study of CD8+ T cells in alopecia areata. The sequencing template was cDNA reverse transcribed from extracted RNA. Generated by immunoSEQ multiplex PCR, the TCRdb table keeps only in-frame clones and is missing some. The sample contains about 140,000 clones, approximately 90% of which appear only once. Treatment reported: oral pan-JAK inhibitor, 5-10 mg twice daily. This sample comprised CD8+ T cells sorted from blood, obtained at week 4, from a patient treated with tofacitinib. The receptors shown here come from a human donor with alopecia areata.

The chain carries TRBV29-1 and TRBJ2-1; TRBD2 aligns across 8 bases. Germline CDR1 reads SQVTM; CDR2 reads ANQGSEA. This CDR3 spans 12 amino acids. The V and J ends lost 8 bases and 8 bases, in that order; junction bases with no gene match: 8. DNA for the CDR3: TGCAGCTTCGGGGGGGTTAGCGATGAGCAGTTCTTC. Residues: CSFGGVSDEQFF.

The J gene is TRBJ2-7, the V gene TRBV21-1. TRBV21-1 is a pseudogene segment. The CDR3 runs 10 residues. This chain's CDR3 is CASIRYEQYF. In DNA, the CDR3 is TGTGCCAGCATCCGATACGAGCAGTACTTC.

This chain joins TRBV10-3 and TRBJ2-7; no definite D call. V lost 2 bases, J lost 5 bases, and 7 bases lay in between. This CDR3 region has 12 residues. Per the germline V gene, CDR1 is ENHRY and CDR2 is SYGVKD. The CDR3 sequence: CAISEPANEQYF. The CDR3 DNA follows: TGTGCCATCAGTGAGCCGGCAAACGAGCAGTACTTC.

The gene calls are TRBV27 and TRBJ2-7; possible D gene TRBD2, 5 bases. This CDR3 has 13 amino acids. The ends were cut back, 6 bases at V and 3 bases at J, with 12 bases in the middle. Per germline, CDR1 MNHEY and CDR2 SMNVEV (reference sequence). The CDR3 DNA reads TGTGCCAGCAGAGCGCTCGGGAACTACGAGCAGTACTTC. It is translated as CASRALGNYEQYF.

This chain links TRBV29-1 with TRBJ1-1, with a weak D call TRBD1 (6 bases). Trimming cost V 7 bases and J 5 bases, with 14 bases left between them. Germline V gene data show CDR1 as SQVTM and CDR2 as ANQGSEA. This CDR3 contains 12 residues. Here the CDR3 reads CSAGGLGTEAFF. The DNA for the CDR3 is TGCAGCGCCGGGGGGCTGGGAACTGAAGCTTTCTTT.

The chain has TRBV16 and TRBJ1-1, with D unresolved. Germline CDR1 reads KGHSY; CDR2 reads FQNENV. Trimming cost V 1 base and J 5 bases, with 5 bases left between them. The CDR3 contains 12 residues. This chain's CDR3 is CASSQFTTEAFF. The CDR3 bases are TGTGCCAGCAGCCAATTCACGACTGAAGCTTTCTTT. Variable domain in full (rest from reference TRBV16 and TRBJ1-1): GEEVAQTPKHLVRGEGQKAKLYCAPIKGHSYVFWYQQVLKNEFKFLISFQNENVFDETGMPKERFSAKCLPNSPCSLEIQATKLEDSAVYFCASSQFTTEAFFGQGTRLTVV.

This clone was counted once. The same CDR3 can be traced to other DNA sequences in this sample. The chain uses TRBV27 and TRBJ2-3, with 7 positions matching TRBD1. Germline-derived CDR1 and CDR2 are MNHEY and SMNVEV (reference sequence). The CDR3 has 14 residues. Losses at the gene ends were 1 base for V and 3 bases for J; bases not matched to a gene: 1. The CDR3 region is CASSLYRGTDTQYF. Written as DNA, the CDR3 is TGTGCCAGCAGTTTATACAGGGGTACAGATACGCAGTATTTT.

This clone was seen a single time. The rearrangement uses TRBV23-1 and TRBJ2-7, with D possibly being TRBD2 (6 bases). TRBV23-1 is flagged as an ORF with uncertain function. The CDR3 has 15 residues. V lost 0 bases and J lost 0, with 9 bases in between. The CDR3 loop reads CASSQSWEVSYEQYF. In DNA form, the CDR3 reads TGCGCCAGCAGTCAATCGTGGGAGGTCTCCTACGAGCAGTACTTC.